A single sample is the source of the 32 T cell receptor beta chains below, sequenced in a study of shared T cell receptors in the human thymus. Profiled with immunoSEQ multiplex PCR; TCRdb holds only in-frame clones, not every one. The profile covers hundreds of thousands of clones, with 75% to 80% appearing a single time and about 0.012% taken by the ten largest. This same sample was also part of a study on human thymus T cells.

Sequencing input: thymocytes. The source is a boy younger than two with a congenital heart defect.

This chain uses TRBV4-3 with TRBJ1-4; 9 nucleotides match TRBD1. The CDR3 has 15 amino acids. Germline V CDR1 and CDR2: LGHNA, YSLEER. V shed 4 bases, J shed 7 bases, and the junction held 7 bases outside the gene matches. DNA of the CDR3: TGCGCCAGCAGCCCGTCCGGGACAGGGAGTGAAAAACTGTTTTTT. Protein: CASSPSGTGSEKLFF.

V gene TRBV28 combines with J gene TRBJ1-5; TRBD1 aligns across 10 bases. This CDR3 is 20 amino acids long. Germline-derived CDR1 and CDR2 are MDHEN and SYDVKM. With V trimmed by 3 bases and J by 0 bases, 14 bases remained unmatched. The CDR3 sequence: CASSFPGDRGTLYSNQPQHF. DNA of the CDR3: TGTGCCAGCAGTTTCCCCGGGGACAGGGGCACCCTGTATAGCAATCAGCCCCAGCATTTT.

The CDR3 nucleotides read TGTGCCAGCGGGACCGGGACAGGGTCCTACGAGCAGTACTTC. Amino acids: CASGTGTGSYEQYF. V is TRBV27 and J is TRBJ2-7; the match to TRBD1 covers 9 bases. V was clipped by 8 bases and J by 1 base; unmatched bases: 6. CDR1 and CDR2 from the germline V gene are MNHEY and SMNVEV (reference sequence). The CDR3 runs 14 residues.

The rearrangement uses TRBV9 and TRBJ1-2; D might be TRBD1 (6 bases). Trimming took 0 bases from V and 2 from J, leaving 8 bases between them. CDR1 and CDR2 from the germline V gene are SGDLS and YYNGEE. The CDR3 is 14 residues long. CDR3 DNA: TGTGCCAGCAGCGTAGTAAGGGGGAACTATGGCTACACCTTC. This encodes CASSVVRGNYGYTF.

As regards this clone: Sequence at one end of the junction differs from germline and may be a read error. The CDR3 is CASSPGHPRGGQETQYF. The CDR3 nucleotides read TGTGCTAGCAGCCCCGGCCATCCTCGCGGGGGCCAAGAGACCCAGTACTTC. The chain joins TRBV7-7 to TRBJ2-5; TRBD2 matches at 7 bases. The CDR3 has 17 residues. Looked up from germline, CDR1 is SSHAT and CDR2 is FNYEAQ (reference sequence).

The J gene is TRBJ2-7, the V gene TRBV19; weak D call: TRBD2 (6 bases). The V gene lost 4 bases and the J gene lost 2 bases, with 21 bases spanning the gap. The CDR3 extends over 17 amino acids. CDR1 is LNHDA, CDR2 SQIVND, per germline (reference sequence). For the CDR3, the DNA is TGTGCCAGTAGTAAGGCGCCTGGGACTCCTAAACCCTACGAGCAGTACTTC. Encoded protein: CASSKAPGTPKPYEQYF.

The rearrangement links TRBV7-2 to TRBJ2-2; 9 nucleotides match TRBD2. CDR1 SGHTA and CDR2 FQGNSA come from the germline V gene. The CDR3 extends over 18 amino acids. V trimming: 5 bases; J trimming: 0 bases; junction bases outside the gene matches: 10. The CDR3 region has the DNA TGTGCCAGCAGCCCTGGATGGACTAGCGCAACGAACACCGGGGAGCTGTTTTTT. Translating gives CASSPGWTSATNTGELFF.

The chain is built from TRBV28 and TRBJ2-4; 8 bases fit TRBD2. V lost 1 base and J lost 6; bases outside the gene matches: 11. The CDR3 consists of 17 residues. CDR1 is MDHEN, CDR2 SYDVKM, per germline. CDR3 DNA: TGTGCCAGCAGTTTATCGTCAGGCCCGAGCGGGGGAAACATTCAGTACTTC. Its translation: CASSLSSGPSGGNIQYF.

CDR3 sequence reads: CASSQEAVVDTEAFF. The CDR3 bases are TGTGCCAGCAGCCAGGAGGCAGTAGTCGACACTGAAGCTTTCTTT. The genes are TRBV4-2 and TRBJ1-1, with no clear D. Trimming stripped 3 bases from V and 3 bases from J, with 14 bases between. In germline, CDR1 is LGHNA, CDR2 YNFKEQ. The CDR3 is made up of 15 amino acids.

The CDR3 nucleotides are TGTGCCAGCAGCCCCCCAGGCGAGCAGTACTTC. This sequence encodes CASSPPGEQYF. J is TRBJ2-7 and V is TRBV5-5; no clear D gene. Trimming stripped 4 bases from V and 6 bases from J, with 8 bases between. This CDR3 has 11 amino acids. CDR1 is SGHKS and CDR2 is YYEKEE in the germline V gene (reference sequence). The full variable domain, completed using reference TRBV5-5 and TRBJ2-7, is DAGVTQSPTHLIKTRGQQVTLRCSPISGHKSVSWYQQVLGQGPQFIFQYYEKEERGRGNFPDRFSARQFPNYSSELNVNALLLGDSALYLCASSPPGEQYFGPGTRLTVT.

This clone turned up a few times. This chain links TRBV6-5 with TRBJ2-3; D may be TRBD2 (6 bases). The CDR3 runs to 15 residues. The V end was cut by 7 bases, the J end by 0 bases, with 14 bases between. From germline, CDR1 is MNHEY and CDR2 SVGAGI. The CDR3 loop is CASTSGPPSTDTQYF. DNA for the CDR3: TGTGCCAGCACAAGCGGGCCTCCTAGCACAGATACGCAGTATTTT.

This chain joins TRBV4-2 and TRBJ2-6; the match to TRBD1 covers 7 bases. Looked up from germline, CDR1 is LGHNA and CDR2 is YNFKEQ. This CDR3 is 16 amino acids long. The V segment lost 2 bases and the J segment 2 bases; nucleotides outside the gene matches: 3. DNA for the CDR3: TGTGCCAGCAGCCAACTTACAGGGGCTGGGGCCAACGTCCTGACTTTC. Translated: CASSQLTGAGANVLTF.

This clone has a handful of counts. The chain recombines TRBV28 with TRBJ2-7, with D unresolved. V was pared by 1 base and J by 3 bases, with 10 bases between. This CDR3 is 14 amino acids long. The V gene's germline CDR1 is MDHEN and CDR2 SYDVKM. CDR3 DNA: TGTGCCAGCAGTTTATTACAGAGCATCTACGAGCAGTACTTC. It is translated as CASSLLQSIYEQYF.

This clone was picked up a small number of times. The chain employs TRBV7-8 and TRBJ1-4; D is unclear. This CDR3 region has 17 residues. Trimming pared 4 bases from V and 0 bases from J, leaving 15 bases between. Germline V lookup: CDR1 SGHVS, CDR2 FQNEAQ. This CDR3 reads CASSSPLGGATNEKLFF. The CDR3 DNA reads TGTGCCAGCAGCTCGCCCCTGGGAGGTGCAACTAATGAAAAACTGTTTTTT.

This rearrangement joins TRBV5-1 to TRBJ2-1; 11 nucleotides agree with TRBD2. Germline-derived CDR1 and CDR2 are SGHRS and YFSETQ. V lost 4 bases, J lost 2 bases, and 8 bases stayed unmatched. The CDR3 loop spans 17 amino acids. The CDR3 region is CASSLPTSGATYNEQFF. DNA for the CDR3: TGCGCCAGCAGCCTTCCGACTAGCGGGGCCACCTACAATGAGCAGTTCTTC.

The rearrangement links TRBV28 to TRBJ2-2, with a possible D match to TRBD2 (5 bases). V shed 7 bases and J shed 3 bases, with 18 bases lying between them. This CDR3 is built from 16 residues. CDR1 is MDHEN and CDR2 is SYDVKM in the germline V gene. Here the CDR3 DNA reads TGTGCCAGCACTCCGGGTGTCGTGGGAGACACCGGGGAGCTGTTTTTT. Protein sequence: CASTPGVVGDTGELFF.

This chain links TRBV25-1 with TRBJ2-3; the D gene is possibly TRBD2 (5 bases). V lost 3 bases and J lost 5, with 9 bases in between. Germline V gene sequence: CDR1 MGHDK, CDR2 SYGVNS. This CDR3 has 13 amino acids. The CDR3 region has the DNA TGTGCCAGCAGTGACGCTGCGGGAGATACGCAGTATTTT. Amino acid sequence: CASSDAAGDTQYF.

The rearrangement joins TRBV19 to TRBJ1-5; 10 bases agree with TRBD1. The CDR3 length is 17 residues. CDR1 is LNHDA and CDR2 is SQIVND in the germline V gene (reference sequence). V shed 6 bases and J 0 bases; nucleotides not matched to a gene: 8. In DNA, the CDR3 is TGTGCCAGTAGCATCGGGGACAGGGGATATAGCAATCAGCCCCAGCATTTT. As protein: CASSIGDRGYSNQPQHF.

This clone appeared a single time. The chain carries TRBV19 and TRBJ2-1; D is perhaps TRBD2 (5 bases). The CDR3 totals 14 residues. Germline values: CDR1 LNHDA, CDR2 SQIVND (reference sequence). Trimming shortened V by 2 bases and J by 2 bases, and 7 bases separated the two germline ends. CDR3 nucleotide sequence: TGTGCCAGTAGTATACCCGGGACCTACAATGAGCAGTTCTTC. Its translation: CASSIPGTYNEQFF.

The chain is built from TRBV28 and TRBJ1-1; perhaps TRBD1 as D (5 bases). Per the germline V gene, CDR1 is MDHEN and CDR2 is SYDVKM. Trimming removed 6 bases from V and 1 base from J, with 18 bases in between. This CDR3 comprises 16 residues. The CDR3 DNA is TGTGCCAGCAGCTACACATTACAGGTGGCGAACACTGAAGCTTTCTTT. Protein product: CASSYTLQVANTEAFF.

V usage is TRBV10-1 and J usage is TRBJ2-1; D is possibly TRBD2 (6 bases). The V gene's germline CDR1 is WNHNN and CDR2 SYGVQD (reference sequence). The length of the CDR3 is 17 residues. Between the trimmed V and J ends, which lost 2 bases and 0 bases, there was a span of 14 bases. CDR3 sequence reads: CASSEGDGSHSYNEQFF. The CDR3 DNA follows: TGCGCCAGCAGTGAGGGGGACGGGAGCCACTCCTACAATGAGCAGTTCTTC.

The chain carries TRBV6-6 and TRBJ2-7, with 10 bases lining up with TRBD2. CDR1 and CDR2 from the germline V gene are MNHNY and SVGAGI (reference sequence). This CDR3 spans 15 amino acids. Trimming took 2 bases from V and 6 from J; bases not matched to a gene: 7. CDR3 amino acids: CASSYKREGPPEQYF. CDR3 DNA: TGTGCCAGCAGTTACAAGCGGGAGGGCCCCCCCGAGCAGTACTTC.

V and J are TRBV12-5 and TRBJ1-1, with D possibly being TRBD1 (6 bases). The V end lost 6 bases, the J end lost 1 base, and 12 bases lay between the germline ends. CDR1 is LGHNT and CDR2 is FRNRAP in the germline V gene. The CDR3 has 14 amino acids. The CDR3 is CASGPGHSNTEAFF. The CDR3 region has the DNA TGTGCTAGTGGGCCGGGACATTCGAACACTGAAGCTTTCTTT.

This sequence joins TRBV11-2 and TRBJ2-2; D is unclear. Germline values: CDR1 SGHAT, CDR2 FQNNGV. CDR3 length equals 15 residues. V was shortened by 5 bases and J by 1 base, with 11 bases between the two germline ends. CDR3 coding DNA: TGTGCCAGCAGCCTAGGCGTGGTGAACACCGGGGAGCTGTTTTTT. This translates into CASSLGVVNTGELFF.

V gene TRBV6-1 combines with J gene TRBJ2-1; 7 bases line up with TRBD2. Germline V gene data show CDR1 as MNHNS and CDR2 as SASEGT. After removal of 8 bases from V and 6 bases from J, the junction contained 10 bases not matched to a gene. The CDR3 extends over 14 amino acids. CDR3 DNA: TGTGCCAGCGTAAGCGGGGCCAAAGTCAATGAGCAGTTCTTC. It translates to CASVSGAKVNEQFF.

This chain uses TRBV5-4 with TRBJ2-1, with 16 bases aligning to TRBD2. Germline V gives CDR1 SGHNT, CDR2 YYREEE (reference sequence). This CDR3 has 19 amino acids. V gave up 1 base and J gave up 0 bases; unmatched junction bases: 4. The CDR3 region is CASSLSGLAGGDSYNEQFF. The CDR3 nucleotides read TGTGCCAGCAGCTTGTCGGGACTAGCGGGAGGGGACTCCTACAATGAGCAGTTCTTC.

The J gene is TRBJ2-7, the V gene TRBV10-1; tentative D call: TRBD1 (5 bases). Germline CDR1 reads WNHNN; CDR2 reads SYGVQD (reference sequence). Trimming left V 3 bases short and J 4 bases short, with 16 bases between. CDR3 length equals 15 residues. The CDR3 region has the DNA TGCGCCAGCAGTGACAAGGGGCGGCCCGGGTACGAGCAGTACTTC. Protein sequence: CASSDKGRPGYEQYF.

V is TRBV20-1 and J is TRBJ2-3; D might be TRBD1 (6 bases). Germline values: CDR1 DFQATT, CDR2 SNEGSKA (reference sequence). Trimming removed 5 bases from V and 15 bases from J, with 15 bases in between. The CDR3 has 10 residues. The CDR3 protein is CSAFRTAPYF. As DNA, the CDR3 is TGCAGTGCTTTTCGGACAGCACCCTATTTT.

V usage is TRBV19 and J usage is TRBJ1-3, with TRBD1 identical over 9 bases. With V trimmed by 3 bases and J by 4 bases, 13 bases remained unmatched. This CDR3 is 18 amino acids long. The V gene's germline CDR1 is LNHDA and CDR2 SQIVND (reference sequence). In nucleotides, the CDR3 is TGTGCCAGTAGTATTACCGATGAAACAGGGGGCCAGGGAAACACCATATATTTT. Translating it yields CASSITDETGGQGNTIYF.

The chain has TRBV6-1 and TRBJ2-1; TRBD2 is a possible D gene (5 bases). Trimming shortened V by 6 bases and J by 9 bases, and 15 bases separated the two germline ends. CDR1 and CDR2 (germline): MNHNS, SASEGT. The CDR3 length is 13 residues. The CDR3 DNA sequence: TGTGCCAGCAGAATGGGAGTCGAAAGTGAGCAGTTCTTC. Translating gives CASRMGVESEQFF.

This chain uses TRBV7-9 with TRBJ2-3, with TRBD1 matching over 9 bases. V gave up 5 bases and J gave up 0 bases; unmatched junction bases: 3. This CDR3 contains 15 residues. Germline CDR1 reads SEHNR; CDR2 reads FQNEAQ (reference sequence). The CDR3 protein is CASSRGTGSTDTQYF. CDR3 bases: TGTGCCAGCAGCCGAGGGACAGGGAGCACAGATACGCAGTATTTT.

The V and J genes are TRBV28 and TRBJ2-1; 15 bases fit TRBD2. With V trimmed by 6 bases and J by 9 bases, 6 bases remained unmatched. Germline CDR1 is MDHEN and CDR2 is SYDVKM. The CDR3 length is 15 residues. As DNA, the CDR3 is TGTGCCAGCAGCTCCGGGACTAGCGGGAGGACTGAGCAGTTCTTC. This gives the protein CASSSGTSGRTEQFF.